This T cell receptor beta chain was observed in a study of OX40 agonist ivuxolimab in advanced cancers. Study overall: Hepatocellular carcinoma, melanoma, renal cell or head and neck cancer was diagnosed in the dose-escalation patients.

Measured with immunoSEQ multiplex PCR; TCRdb has only the in-frame clones, and not every one. This table holds about 24,000 clones, 85% found once. This CDR3 contains 18 residues. V shed 1 base, J shed 0 bases, and the junction held 6 bases outside the gene matches. The V gene's germline CDR1 is LNHDA and CDR2 SQIVND (reference sequence). The chain uses TRBV19 and TRBJ2-4; TRBD2 aligns across 10 bases. The clonotype was recovered from an adult with an advanced solid tumor such as melanoma, head and neck, liver or kidney cancer. Sequencing used CD4+ or CD8+ T cells sorted from blood, obtained in a trial of the OX40 agonist ivuxolimab. CDR3: CASSIALAGVLAKNIQYF. The CDR3, as DNA: TGTGCCAGTAGTATAGCCCTAGCGGGAGTCCTAGCCAAAAACATTCAGTACTTC.